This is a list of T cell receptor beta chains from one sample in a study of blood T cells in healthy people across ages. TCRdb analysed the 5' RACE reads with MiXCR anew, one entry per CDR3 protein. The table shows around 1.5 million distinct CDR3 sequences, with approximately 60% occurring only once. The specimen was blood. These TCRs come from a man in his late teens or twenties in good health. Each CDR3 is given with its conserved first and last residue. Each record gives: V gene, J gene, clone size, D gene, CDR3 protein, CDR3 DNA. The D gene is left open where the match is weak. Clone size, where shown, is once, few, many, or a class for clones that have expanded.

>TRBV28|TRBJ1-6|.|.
CASSLVAREDSPLHF
TGTGCCAGCAGTTTAGTAGCCAGGGAGGATTCACCCCTCCACTTT
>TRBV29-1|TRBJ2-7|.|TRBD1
CSVLEPGQVTWEQYF
TGCAGCGTGTTAGAACCGGGACAGGTAACTTGGGAGCAGTACTTC
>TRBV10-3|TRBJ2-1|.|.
CAISGGSSKGGGYNEQFF
TGTGCCATCAGTGGAGGGAGTAGCAAGGGTGGCGGTTACAATGAGCAGTTCTTC
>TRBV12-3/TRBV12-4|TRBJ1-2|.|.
CASSPNPRGYNYGYTF
TGTGCCAGCAGCCCCAACCCACGCGGATATAACTATGGCTACACCTTC
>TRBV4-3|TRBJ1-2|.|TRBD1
CASSQAGRTGIYGYTF
TGCGCCAGCAGCCAAGCCGGAAGGACAGGGATCTATGGCTACACCTTC
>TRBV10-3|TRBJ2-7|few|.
CAISESIAYEQYF
TGTGCCATCAGTGAGTCGATAGCGTACGAGCAGTACTTC
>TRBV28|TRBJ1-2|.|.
CASSLEQISPFYFYGYTF
TGTGCCAGCAGTTTGGAGCAAATATCACCATTTTATTTCTATGGCTACACCTTC
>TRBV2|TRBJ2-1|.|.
CASSYDTSSYNEQFF
TGTGCCAGCAGCTACGACACCAGCTCCTACAATGAGCAGTTCTTC
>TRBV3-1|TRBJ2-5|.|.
CASSPVRGDWRTQYF
TGTGCCAGCAGCCCCGTCAGGGGGGATTGGCGGACCCAGTACTTC
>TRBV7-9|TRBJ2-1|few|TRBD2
CASSFGSGIFEQFF
TGTGCCAGCAGCTTCGGTAGCGGGATCTTTGAGCAGTTCTTC
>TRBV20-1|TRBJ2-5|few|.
CSLSGGAETQYF
TGCAGCCTATCAGGTGGGGCGGAGACCCAGTACTTC
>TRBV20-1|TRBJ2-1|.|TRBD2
CSARVMEAGGRAYNEQFF
TGCAGTGCTAGAGTTATGGAAGCGGGAGGGAGGGCCTACAATGAGCAGTTCTTC
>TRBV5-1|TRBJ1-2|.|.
CASSLFGEVSQAGYTF
TGCGCCAGCAGCTTGTTTGGGGAGGTATCGCAGGCTGGCTACACCTTC
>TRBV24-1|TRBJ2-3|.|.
CATRGEITDTQYF
TGTGCCACCAGAGGAGAGATAACAGATACGCAGTATTTT
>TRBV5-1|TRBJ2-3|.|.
CASSSPGLFRTDTQYF
TGCGCCAGCAGCTCCCCGGGCCTTTTCCGCACAGATACGCAGTATTTT
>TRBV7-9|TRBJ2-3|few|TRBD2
CASSPPPAGYAAGTDTQYF
TGTGCCAGCAGCCCCCCCCCGGCGGGCTACGCAGCGGGAACAGATACGCAGTATTTT
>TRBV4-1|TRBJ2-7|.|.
CASSQDRGKAYEQYF
TGCGCCAGCAGCCAAGATCGGGGGAAGGCTTACGAGCAGTACTTC
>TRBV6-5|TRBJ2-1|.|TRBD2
CASSYETTSGRGEQFF
TGTGCCAGCAGTTACGAAACGACTAGCGGGAGAGGTGAGCAGTTCTTC
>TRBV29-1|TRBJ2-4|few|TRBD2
CSVEFNWTSGLIQYF
TGCAGCGTTGAGTTCAACTGGACTAGCGGGCTCATTCAGTACTTC
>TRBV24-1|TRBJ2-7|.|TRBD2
CATSRTSGSYNEQYF
TGTGCCACCAGCCGGACTAGCGGATCCTACAATGAGCAGTACTTC
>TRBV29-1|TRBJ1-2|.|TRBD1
CSAIAGTGELGNYGYTF
TGCAGCGCCATCGCCGGGACAGGGGAGCTCGGTAACTATGGCTACACCTTC
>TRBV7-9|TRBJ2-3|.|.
CASSSSITTRTSTDTQYF
TGTGCCAGCAGCTCTTCCATCACGACTAGGACAAGCACAGATACGCAGTATTTT
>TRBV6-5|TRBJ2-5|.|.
CASSRGESGQQETQYF
TGTGCCAGCAGCCGCGGGGAGTCTGGACAGCAAGAGACCCAGTACTTC
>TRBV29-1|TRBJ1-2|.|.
CSVQGSAGENYGYTF
TGCAGCGTCCAAGGGAGTGCAGGGGAGAACTATGGCTACACCTTC
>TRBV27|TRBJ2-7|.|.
CASSPTGISTWEQYF
TGTGCCAGCAGTCCTACCGGTATTAGTACGTGGGAGCAGTACTTC
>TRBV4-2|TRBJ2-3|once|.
CASSQEDQIQYASTDTQYF
TGTGCCAGCAGCCAAGAGGACCAAATACAGTACGCTAGCACAGATACGCAGTATTTT
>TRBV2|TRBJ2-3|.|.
CASSPGAVYTQYF
TGTGCCAGCAGTCCAGGAGCGGTATATACGCAGTATTTT
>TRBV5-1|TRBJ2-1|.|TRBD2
CASKAGAGGVEQFF
TGCGCCAGCAAGGCGGGAGCCGGAGGAGTGGAGCAGTTCTTC
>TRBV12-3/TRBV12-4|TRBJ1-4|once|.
CASSFLQGLNEKLFF
TGTGCCAGCAGTTTCTTACAGGGCCTTAATGAAAAACTGTTTTTT
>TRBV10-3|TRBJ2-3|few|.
CAIMGIRTTDTQYF
TGTGCCATCATGGGAATCAGGACAACAGATACGCAGTATTTT
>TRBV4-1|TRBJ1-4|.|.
CASSQEGRNTRVNEKLFF
TGCGCCAGCAGCCAAGAGGGCAGAAATACAAGAGTGAATGAAAAACTGTTTTTT
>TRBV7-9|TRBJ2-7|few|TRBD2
CASRPGGRDYSYEQYF
TGTGCCAGCAGGCCCGGGGGGAGGGATTATTCCTACGAGCAGTACTTC
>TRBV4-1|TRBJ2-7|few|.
CASSPLGEGNEQYF
TGCGCCAGCAGTCCCCTTGGAGAGGGCAACGAGCAGTACTTC
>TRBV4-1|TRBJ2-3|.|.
CASSQGPEVENTQYF
TGCGCCAGCAGCCAAGGTCCCGAGGTGGAGAATACGCAGTATTTT
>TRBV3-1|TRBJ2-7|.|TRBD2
CASSQVALAGGPISNEQYF
TGTGCCAGCAGCCAAGTGGCTCTCGCGGGGGGGCCTATCTCCAATGAGCAGTACTTC
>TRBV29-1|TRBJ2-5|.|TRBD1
CSVKYRGYDERYF
TGCAGCGTTAAGTACAGGGGGTACGACGAGCGGTACTTC
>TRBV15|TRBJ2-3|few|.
CATRTNLTDTQYF
TGTGCCACCAGGACTAACCTCACAGATACGCAGTATTTT
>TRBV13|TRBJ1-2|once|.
CASSLEGGEFDGYTF
TGTGCCAGCAGCTTAGAAGGAGGAGAGTTCGATGGCTACACCTTC
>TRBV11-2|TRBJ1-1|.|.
CASSHHQGRSVHTEAFF
TGTGCCAGCAGCCACCATCAGGGGAGATCAGTTCACACTGAAGCTTTCTTT
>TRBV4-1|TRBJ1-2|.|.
CASSNQVSYGYTF
TGCGCCAGCAGCAACCAGGTTAGCTATGGCTACACCTTC
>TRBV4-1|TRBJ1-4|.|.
CASSQEGQGIGEKLFF
TGCGCCAGCAGCCAAGAAGGACAAGGGATAGGCGAAAAACTGTTTTTT
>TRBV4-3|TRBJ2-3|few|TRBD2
CASSQGLAGPRDTQYF
TGCGCCAGCAGCCAAGGACTAGCGGGGCCCCGGGATACGCAGTATTTT
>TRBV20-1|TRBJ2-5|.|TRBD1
CSAGDSQETQYF
TGCAGTGCCGGGGACAGCCAAGAGACCCAGTACTTC
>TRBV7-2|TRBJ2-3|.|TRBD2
CASSWGLVDTDTQYF
TGTGCCAGCAGCTGGGGACTAGTCGACACAGATACGCAGTATTTT
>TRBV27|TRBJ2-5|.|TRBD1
CASSHYGTGMETQYF
TGTGCCAGCAGCCACTATGGGACAGGGATGGAGACCCAGTACTTC
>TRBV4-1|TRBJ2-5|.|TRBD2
CASSESPSLAGEYF
TGCGCCAGCAGCGAAAGCCCCTCACTGGCGGGGGAGTACTTC
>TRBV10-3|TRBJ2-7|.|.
CAISESPDTSYEQYF
TGTGCCATCAGTGAGTCGCCAGACACCAGTTACGAGCAGTACTTC
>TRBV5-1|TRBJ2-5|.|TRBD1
CASVKTGQETQYF
TGCGCCAGCGTCAAGACAGGGCAAGAGACCCAGTACTTC
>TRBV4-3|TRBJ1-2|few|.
CASSQEYGFGGIGYGYTF
TGCGCCAGCAGCCAAGAATATGGTTTCGGGGGCATCGGATATGGCTACACCTTC
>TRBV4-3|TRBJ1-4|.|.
CASSQTRAALEKLFF
TGCGCCAGCAGCCAGACCAGAGCGGCCCTGGAAAAACTGTTTTTT